This is a list of T cell receptor beta chains from one sample in a study of blood T cell repertoires in COVID-19. Measured with immunoSEQ multiplex PCR; TCRdb has only the in-frame clones, and not every one. The data contain 150,000 or so clones, approximately 90% of them singletons. Source material: PBMCs or T cells enriched from blood (not recorded which). The receptors originated from a woman in her forties who had been exposed to COVID-19. The CDR3 runs from the conserved cysteine through the conserved F or W. The order of the fields is V gene, clone size, D gene, J gene, CDR3 protein, CDR3 DNA. D genes are given only for firm matches. Part of the rows lack a size; the others show once, few, many or a class for expanded clones.

V gene: TRBV7-6
clone size: -
D gene: -
J gene: TRBJ2-2
CDR3 protein: CASSLERDTGELFF
CDR3 DNA: TGTGCCAGCAGCTTAGAGAGGGACACCGGGGAGCTGTTTTTT

V gene: TRBV6-5
clone size: -
D gene: -
J gene: TRBJ2-7
CDR3 protein: CASSRTERYEQYF
CDR3 DNA: TGTGCCAGCAGTAGGACAGAGCGGTACGAGCAGTACTTC

V gene: TRBV27
clone size: -
D gene: -
J gene: TRBJ2-7
CDR3 protein: CASSLSGRNYEQYF
CDR3 DNA: TGTGCCAGCAGTTTATCGGGCAGGAATTACGAGCAGTACTTC

V gene: TRBV6-5
clone size: -
D gene: -
J gene: TRBJ2-7
CDR3 protein: CASSRQESYEQYF
CDR3 DNA: TGTGCCAGCAGTCGACAGGAGTCCTACGAGCAGTACTTC

V gene: TRBV28
clone size: -
D gene: -
J gene: TRBJ2-3
CDR3 protein: CASSLGAEDTQYF
CDR3 DNA: TGTGCCAGCAGTTTAGGAGCAGAGGATACGCAGTATTTT

V gene: TRBV21-1
clone size: -
D gene: -
J gene: TRBJ1-1
CDR3 protein: CASSKEHSPGKTEAFF
CDR3 DNA: TGTGCCAGCAGCAAAGAGCACAGTCCCGGGAAAACTGAAGCTTTCTTT

V gene: TRBV5-6
clone size: -
D gene: -
J gene: TRBJ2-7
CDR3 protein: CASASGAYEQYF
CDR3 DNA: TGTGCCAGCGCCTCAGGCGCCTACGAGCAGTACTTC

V gene: TRBV24-1
clone size: -
D gene: TRBD1
J gene: TRBJ2-5
CDR3 protein: CATSEPQGARETQYF
CDR3 DNA: TGTGCCACCAGTGAGCCCCAGGGGGCACGGGAGACCCAGTACTTC

V gene: TRBV5-5
clone size: -
D gene: TRBD1
J gene: TRBJ2-7
CDR3 protein: CASSPTGGAYEQYF
CDR3 DNA: TGTGCCAGCAGCCCCACAGGGGGAGCCTACGAGCAGTACTTC

V gene: TRBV28
clone size: -
D gene: -
J gene: TRBJ1-2
CDR3 protein: CASSGLGGYTF
CDR3 DNA: TGTGCCAGCAGCGGACTTGGAGGCTACACCTTC

V gene: TRBV27
clone size: -
D gene: TRBD2
J gene: TRBJ2-1
CDR3 protein: CASRPGTTHNEQFF
CDR3 DNA: TGTGCCAGCAGACCCGGGACTACCCACAATGAGCAGTTCTTC

V gene: TRBV29-1
clone size: -
D gene: -
J gene: TRBJ2-7
CDR3 protein: CSVEDQNLYEQYF
CDR3 DNA: TGCAGCGTTGAAGATCAGAACCTCTACGAGCAGTACTTC

V gene: TRBV5-1
clone size: -
D gene: TRBD1
J gene: TRBJ2-7
CDR3 protein: CASSSRDRALYEQYF
CDR3 DNA: TGCGCCAGCAGCTCCCGGGACAGGGCACTCTACGAGCAGTACTTC

V gene: TRBV9
clone size: -
D gene: -
J gene: TRBJ2-1
CDR3 protein: CASSAEQGINNEQFF
CDR3 DNA: TGTGCCAGCAGCGCGGAACAGGGAATAAACAATGAGCAGTTCTTC

V gene: TRBV5-1
clone size: -
D gene: -
J gene: TRBJ1-1
CDR3 protein: CASRWGGGSTEAFF
CDR3 DNA: TGCGCCAGCAGGTGGGGAGGGGGAAGCACTGAAGCTTTCTTT

V gene: TRBV7-3
clone size: -
D gene: -
J gene: TRBJ1-2
CDR3 protein: CASSLNAGIGFYGYTF
CDR3 DNA: TGTGCCAGCAGCTTAAATGCAGGGATTGGATTCTATGGCTACACCTTC

V gene: TRBV29-1
clone size: few
D gene: -
J gene: TRBJ2-7
CDR3 protein: CSVGEQSYEQYF
CDR3 DNA: TGCAGCGTTGGAGAACAGTCCTACGAGCAGTACTTC

V gene: TRBV5-1
clone size: -
D gene: TRBD1
J gene: TRBJ1-2
CDR3 protein: CASSQDRGGGYTF
CDR3 DNA: TGCGCCAGCAGCCAAGACAGGGGTGGCGGCTACACCTTC

V gene: TRBV9
clone size: -
D gene: -
J gene: TRBJ1-2
CDR3 protein: CASSPGEYYGYTF
CDR3 DNA: TGTGCCAGCAGCCCAGGGGAGTACTATGGCTACACCTTC

V gene: TRBV28
clone size: -
D gene: -
J gene: TRBJ2-2
CDR3 protein: CASSLAGLTGELFF
CDR3 DNA: TGTGCCAGCAGTTTAGCGGGACTCACCGGGGAGCTGTTTTTT

V gene: TRBV4-3
clone size: -
D gene: -
J gene: TRBJ1-1
CDR3 protein: CASSPRVGAAITEAFF
CDR3 DNA: TGCGCCAGCAGCCCCCGAGTGGGAGCGGCGATCACTGAAGCTTTCTTT

V gene: TRBV11-2
clone size: -
D gene: -
J gene: TRBJ1-1
CDR3 protein: CASSLSTSTEAFF
CDR3 DNA: TGTGCCAGCAGCCTGTCCACGAGCACTGAAGCTTTCTTT

V gene: TRBV6-5
clone size: once
D gene: -
J gene: TRBJ2-3
CDR3 protein: CASSYSGISGDTQYF
CDR3 DNA: TGTGCCAGCAGTTACTCGGGCATAAGTGGAGATACGCAGTATTTT

V gene: TRBV2
clone size: -
D gene: TRBD1
J gene: TRBJ1-5
CDR3 protein: CASEQGQSQPQHF
CDR3 DNA: TGTGCCAGCGAACAGGGGCAAAGTCAGCCCCAGCATTTT

V gene: TRBV12-5
clone size: few
D gene: -
J gene: TRBJ1-4
CDR3 protein: CASGFGGHRKLFF
CDR3 DNA: TGTGCTAGTGGTTTTGGGGGACACCGAAAACTGTTTTTT

V gene: TRBV9
clone size: -
D gene: -
J gene: TRBJ1-5
CDR3 protein: CASSRNQGRNQPQHF
CDR3 DNA: TGTGCCAGCAGCAGAAACCAGGGGCGCAATCAGCCCCAGCATTTT

V gene: TRBV5-1
clone size: -
D gene: TRBD1
J gene: TRBJ1-1
CDR3 protein: CASSLYTGVFDTEAFF
CDR3 DNA: TGCGCCAGCAGCTTGTATACAGGGGTGTTTGATACTGAAGCTTTCTTT

V gene: TRBV28
clone size: -
D gene: -
J gene: TRBJ2-7
CDR3 protein: CASSTQGVGEQYF
CDR3 DNA: TGTGCCAGCAGTACACAGGGCGTCGGCGAGCAGTACTTC

V gene: TRBV7-2
clone size: -
D gene: -
J gene: TRBJ2-2
CDR3 protein: CASSPVPDRSTGELFF
CDR3 DNA: TGTGCCAGCAGCCCAGTCCCCGACAGGTCCACCGGGGAGCTGTTTTTT

V gene: TRBV2
clone size: -
D gene: TRBD1
J gene: TRBJ2-1
CDR3 protein: CASSGTGGEQFF
CDR3 DNA: TGTGCCAGCAGCGGGACAGGGGGCGAGCAGTTCTTC

V gene: TRBV6-2/TRBV6-3
clone size: -
D gene: TRBD2
J gene: TRBJ2-3
CDR3 protein: CASSQAGGPTDTQYF
CDR3 DNA: TGTGCCAGCAGTCAAGCGGGGGGCCCCACAGATACGCAGTATTTT

V gene: TRBV6-1
clone size: once
D gene: TRBD2
J gene: TRBJ2-1
CDR3 protein: CASSEAGAGGLVEQFF
CDR3 DNA: TGTGCCAGCAGTGAAGCGGGAGCGGGGGGGCTTGTTGAGCAGTTCTTC

V gene: TRBV7-2
clone size: -
D gene: -
J gene: TRBJ1-5
CDR3 protein: CASSFQDAGPQHF
CDR3 DNA: TGTGCCAGCAGCTTCCAGGACGCGGGACCCCAGCATTTT

V gene: TRBV27
clone size: -
D gene: TRBD1
J gene: TRBJ1-2
CDR3 protein: CASSLGTGNYGYTF
CDR3 DNA: TGTGCCAGCAGTTTAGGGACAGGCAACTATGGCTACACCTTC